Following are 9 T cell receptor beta chains from one sample sequenced in a study of T cells in localized non-small cell lung cancer. Here immunoSEQ multiplex PCR was the method, and the copy in TCRdb shows in-frame clones only, minus some. Among tens of thousands of clones listed, about nine tenths were seen once. Material: peripheral blood, obtained before any cancer treatment. The receptors shown here come from a woman aged 35-75 years with stage I lung adenocarcinoma.

V usage is TRBV29-1 and J usage is TRBJ1-2; 7 bases line up with TRBD1. The germline V gene encodes CDR1 SQVTM and CDR2 ANQGSEA. With V trimmed by 4 bases and J by 8 bases, 13 bases remained unmatched. The CDR3 totals 14 residues. The CDR3 coding sequence is TGCAGCGTTGGTGCAGGGGGAAAGACGAGGGGCTACACCTTC. Its protein product is CSVGAGGKTRGYTF.

CDR3 coding DNA: TGTGCCACCAGCAGAGGGACAGTCTACGAGCAGTACTTC. Translated, it gives CATSRGTVYEQYF. This chain uses TRBV15 with TRBJ2-7, with D tentatively TRBD1 (6 bases). V lost 1 base to trimming and J lost 3 bases, with 7 bases between them. The CDR3 contains 13 residues. The germline V gene has CDR1 LNHNV and CDR2 YYDKDF (reference sequence).

The chain is built from TRBV9 and TRBJ1-6; TRBD1 agrees at 7 bases. Germline V lookup: CDR1 SGDLS, CDR2 YYNGEE. The CDR3 covers 16 residues. V shed 4 bases and J 1 base; nucleotides not matched to a gene: 5. This chain's CDR3 is CASSPSGGSYNSPLHF. DNA of the CDR3: TGTGCCAGCAGCCCTTCAGGGGGTTCCTATAATTCACCCCTCCACTTT.

The chain couples TRBV5-1 to TRBJ2-3, with TRBD1 matching over 7 bases. CDR1 and CDR2 (germline): SGHRS, YFSETQ. The CDR3 has 16 residues. Losses at the gene ends were 3 bases for V and 6 bases for J; bases not matched to a gene: 13. The CDR3 sequence: CASSSTGAIALDTQYF. CDR3 sequence (DNA): TGCGCCAGCAGCTCTACAGGGGCTATAGCTCTCGATACGCAGTATTTT. The full variable domain, rest sourced from reference TRBV5-1 and TRBJ2-3, is KAGVTQTPRYLIKTRGQQVTLSCSPISGHRSVSWYQQTPGQGLQFLFEYFSETQRNKGNFPGRFSGRQFSNSRSEMNVSTLELGDSALYLCASSSTGAIALDTQYFGPGTRLTVL.

J is TRBJ1-6 and V is TRBV7-9; 9 bases are shared with TRBD1. The V gene's germline CDR1 is SEHNR and CDR2 FQNEAQ (reference sequence). The CDR3 runs 17 residues. V shed 5 bases and J 4 bases; nucleotides not matched to a gene: 9. The CDR3 coding sequence is TGTGCCAGCAGCCCGCTTTTGACAGGGGGGTATAATTCACCCCTCCACTTT. Translating it yields CASSPLLTGGYNSPLHF.

CDR3 coding DNA: TGCGCCAGCAGCCAGACCGGGACGCGAGAAGACAATGAGCAGTTCTTC. Amino acids: CASSQTGTREDNEQFF. The chain couples TRBV4-3 to TRBJ2-1; D may correspond to TRBD1 or TRBD2 (5 bases each). V lost 3 bases, J lost 5 bases, and 17 bases lay in between. The germline gives CDR1 LGHNA, CDR2 YSLEER. The CDR3 totals 16 residues.

The chain combines TRBV9 with TRBJ2-2; D gene uncertain. Trimming took 3 bases from V and 11 from J, leaving 17 bases between them. Germline CDR1 SGDLS, CDR2 YYNGEE. CDR3 size: 14 residues. The CDR3 DNA reads as TGTGCCAGCAGCGGCAGCCTCACCCTCCCCGAGCTGTTTTTT. It codes for CASSGSLTLPELFF.

A single count supports this clone. The V gene is TRBV6-1, the J gene TRBJ2-5; TRBD1 or TRBD2 may be the D gene (5 bases each). The CDR3 has 14 residues. The V end lost 4 bases, the J end lost 5 bases, and 14 bases lay between the germline ends. Looked up from germline, CDR1 is MNHNS and CDR2 is SASEGT. DNA for the CDR3: TGTGCCAGCAGTGGGGGGACCCGCTCCGAGACCCAGTACTTC. Its protein is CASSGGTRSETQYF.

The rearrangement joins TRBV10-3 to TRBJ2-2; no firm D call. The germline V gene has CDR1 ENHRY and CDR2 SYGVKD. Trimming removed 7 bases from V and 0 bases from J, with 9 bases in between. The CDR3 length is 14 residues. CDR3 sequence (DNA): TGTGCCATCATGACATCTTCGAACACCGGGGAGCTGTTTTTT. This gives the protein CAIMTSSNTGELFF.